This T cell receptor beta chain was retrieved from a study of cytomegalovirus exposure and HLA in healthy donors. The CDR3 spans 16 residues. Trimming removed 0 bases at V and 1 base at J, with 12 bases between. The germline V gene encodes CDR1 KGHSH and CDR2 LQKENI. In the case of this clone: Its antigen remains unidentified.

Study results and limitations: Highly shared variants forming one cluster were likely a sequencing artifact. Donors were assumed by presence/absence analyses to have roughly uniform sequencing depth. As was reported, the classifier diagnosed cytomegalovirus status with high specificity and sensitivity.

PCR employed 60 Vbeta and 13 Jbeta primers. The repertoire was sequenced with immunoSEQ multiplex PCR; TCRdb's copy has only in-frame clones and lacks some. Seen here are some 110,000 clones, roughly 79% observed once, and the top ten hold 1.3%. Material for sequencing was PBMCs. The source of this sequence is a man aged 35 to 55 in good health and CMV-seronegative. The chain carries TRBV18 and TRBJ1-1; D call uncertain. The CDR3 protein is CASSPPPNSKNTEAFF. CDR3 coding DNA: TGTGCCAGCTCACCACCACCTAATTCTAAGAACACTGAAGCTTTCTTT. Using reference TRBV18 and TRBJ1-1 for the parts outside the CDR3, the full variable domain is NAGVMQNPRHLVRRRGQEARLRCSPMKGHSHVYWYRQLPEEGLKFMVYLQKENIIDESGMPKERFSAEFPKEGPSILRIQQVVRGDSAAYFCASSPPPNSKNTEAFFGQGTRLTVV.